Each of the 20 T cell receptor beta chains below was sequenced from the same sample in a study of cytomegalovirus exposure and HLA in healthy donors. PCR was performed using 60 Vbeta and 13 Jbeta primers. Here immunoSEQ multiplex PCR was the method, and the copy in TCRdb shows in-frame clones only, minus some. This sample's clone table lists about 48,000 clones. The sample comprised PBMCs. The receptors shown here come from a woman in her thirties or forties in good health and CMV-seronegative.

On this clone: Other DNA sequences within the sample encode an identical CDR3. The gene calls are TRBV11-3 and TRBJ2-5; tentative D call: TRBD1 (5 bases). Germline V gene lookup returns CDR1 SGHNT and CDR2 YENEEA. Trimming took off 5 bases at V and 5 bases at J, with 15 bases between the two ends. This CDR3 comprises 14 residues. The CDR3: CASSQGHFPETQYF. For the CDR3, the DNA is TGTGCCAGCAGCCAGGGCCATTTCCCCGAGACCCAGTACTTC.

The chain combines TRBV5-1 with TRBJ1-1; no firm D call. Germline V lookup: CDR1 SGHRS, CDR2 YFSETQ. V was pared by 4 bases and J by 1 base, with 11 bases between. The CDR3 consists of 14 residues. CDR3 loop: CASSRESQNTEAFF. The CDR3 region has the DNA TGCGCCAGCAGCCGGGAAAGCCAGAACACTGAAGCTTTCTTT.

V and J are TRBV5-6 and TRBJ2-2; 9 bases map to TRBD1. This CDR3 spans 15 amino acids. V shed 0 bases and J 4 bases; nucleotides not matched to a gene: 1. Germline lookup yields CDR1 SGHDT and CDR2 YYEEEE. The DNA of the CDR3 is TGTGCCAGCAGCTTGGACAGGGGGCCCACCGGGGAGCTGTTTTTT. As protein: CASSLDRGPTGELFF. Full variable domain (outside the CDR3, taken from reference TRBV5-6 and TRBJ2-2): DAGVTQSPTHLIKTRGQQVTLRCSPKSGHDTVSWYQQALGQGPQFIFQYYEEEERQRGNFPDRFSGHQFPNYSSELNVNALLLGDSALYLCASSLDRGPTGELFFGEGSRLTVL.

The V call is TRBV19, the J call TRBJ1-5; D is possibly TRBD1 (5 bases). CDR3 length: 16 amino acids. CDR1 is LNHDA, CDR2 SQIVND, per germline (reference sequence). V lost 8 bases, J lost 0 bases, and 17 bases lay in between. The CDR3 here is CASYGGDPYSNQPQHF. As DNA, the CDR3 is TGTGCCAGTTATGGAGGGGACCCTTATAGCAATCAGCCCCAGCATTTT.

The chain couples TRBV29-1 to TRBJ2-6; D uncertain. CDR3 length: 13 amino acids. Trimming took off 5 bases at V and 0 bases at J, with 5 bases between the two ends. The germline CDR1 and CDR2 sequences are SQVTM and ANQGSEA. The CDR3 protein is CSVLRSGANVLTF. DNA for the CDR3: TGCAGCGTTCTCCGCTCTGGGGCCAACGTCCTGACTTTC.

V is TRBV2 and J is TRBJ2-3; tentatively, D is TRBD1 (7 bases). Trimming took off 4 bases at V and 4 bases at J, with 15 bases between the two ends. This CDR3 contains 15 residues. Germline-derived CDR1 and CDR2 are SNHLY and FYNNEI. Here the CDR3 reads CASSATGTEADTQYF. CDR3 in DNA: TGTGCCAGCAGTGCGACAGGGACTGAGGCAGATACGCAGTATTTT.

The rearrangement joins TRBV19 to TRBJ1-5; no reliable D call. The CDR3 totals 13 residues. CDR1 is LNHDA and CDR2 is SQIVND in the germline V gene (reference sequence). V shed 6 bases and J shed 4 bases, with 10 bases lying between them. The CDR3 sequence: CASRGTGNQPQHF. For the CDR3, the DNA is TGTGCCAGTAGGGGTACGGGGAATCAGCCCCAGCATTTT.

The rearrangement uses TRBV9 and TRBJ1-1; TRBD1 agrees at 8 bases. V lost 2 bases to trimming and J lost 6 bases; unmatched junction nucleotides: 6. The CDR3 has 14 amino acids. Looked up from germline, CDR1 is SGDLS and CDR2 is YYNGEE. The CDR3 DNA reads TGTGCCAGCAGCGTTTCGACAGGGGCCGCTGAAGCTTTCTTT. Translated: CASSVSTGAAEAFF.

This chain links TRBV7-2 with TRBJ1-2, with no clear D. This CDR3 contains 13 residues. The germline V and J ends were trimmed by 1 base and 2 bases, with 5 bases remaining between them. The germline V gene has CDR1 SGHTA and CDR2 FQGNSA. The CDR3 region has the DNA TGTGCCAGCAGCTTAGACAGCAACTATGGCTACACCTTC. Protein product: CASSLDSNYGYTF.

The V gene is TRBV4-1, the J gene TRBJ1-2; no clear D gene. CDR3 length equals 15 residues. Germline V gene lookup returns CDR1 MGHRA and CDR2 YSYEKL. Trimming pared 3 bases from V and 7 bases from J, leaving 18 bases between. CDR3 region: CASSQPGEGTGGYTF. CDR3 DNA sequence: TGCGCCAGCAGCCAGCCCGGAGAGGGAACCGGTGGCTACACCTTC.

The CDR3 coding sequence is TGTGCCAGCGGAACCGTAGCGGGAGGGGGACTCGCCTACGAGCAGTACTTC. It codes for CASGTVAGGGLAYEQYF. This chain links TRBV5-4 with TRBJ2-7; TRBD2 matches at 11 bases. Germline loops: CDR1 SGHNT, CDR2 YYREEE (reference sequence). The CDR3 sequence is 17 residues long. V dropped 7 bases and J dropped 2; count of bases not matched to a gene: 14.

This chain links TRBV6-6 with TRBJ2-7; D might be TRBD1 (5 bases). The CDR3 sequence is 15 residues long. Trimming pared 5 bases from V and 6 bases from J, leaving 20 bases between. Germline V CDR1 and CDR2: MNHNY, SVGAGI (reference sequence). CDR3 bases: TGTGCCAGCAGTCCGCTTTATTCAGGGTCGAGCGAGCAGTACTTC. Residues: CASSPLYSGSSEQYF.

The rearrangement uses TRBV28 and TRBJ2-3; D may be TRBD1 (5 bases). The CDR3 is 13 residues long. The germline CDR1 and CDR2 sequences are MDHEN and SYDVKM. The V end lost 6 bases, the J end lost 2 bases, and 9 bases lay between the germline ends. Here the CDR3 reads CASSKGYTDTQYF. The CDR3 region has the DNA TGTGCCAGCAGCAAGGGGTACACAGATACGCAGTATTTT.

This chain uses TRBV5-6 with TRBJ2-5; D perhaps matches TRBD1 (6 bases). Germline V CDR1 and CDR2: SGHDT, YYEEEE. The CDR3 is 15 residues long. The V gene lost 0 bases and the J gene lost 0 bases, with 9 bases spanning the gap. CDR3 loop: CASSLGQAYQETQYF. As DNA, the CDR3 is TGTGCCAGCAGCTTGGGACAGGCTTACCAAGAGACCCAGTACTTC.

Notes on this clone: One end of the junction does not line up with germline, which may come from a read error. This chain links TRBV28 with TRBJ1-5; D perhaps matches TRBD1 (6 bases). The CDR3 spans 16 residues. Germline V gene lookup returns CDR1 MDHEN and CDR2 SYDVKM. CDR3 amino acids: CASSAKTGYGNQHQHF. CDR3 DNA: TGTGCCAGCAGTGCAAAGACAGGTTACGGCAATCAGCACCAGCATTTT.

The J gene is TRBJ2-3, the V gene TRBV7-2; D not certain. The germline V gene encodes CDR1 SGHTA and CDR2 FQGNSA. Trimming stripped 4 bases from V and 0 bases from J, with 14 bases between. The CDR3 is 16 residues long. CDR3 protein: CASSWQSHSSTDTQYF. The CDR3 nucleotides read TGTGCCAGCAGCTGGCAGTCCCACAGTAGCACAGATACGCAGTATTTT.

The rearrangement links TRBV5-1 to TRBJ2-2; 10 positions match TRBD1. V shed 1 base and J 5 bases; nucleotides not matched to a gene: 8. From germline, CDR1 is SGHRS and CDR2 YFSETQ. This CDR3 has 17 amino acids. CDR3 sequence reads: CASSLLGGQGGTGELFF. The CDR3 DNA sequence: TGCGCCAGCAGCTTGTTAGGAGGACAGGGGGGAACCGGGGAGCTGTTTTTT.

This chain uses TRBV7-9 with TRBJ2-5, with TRBD2 matching over 13 bases. With 5 bases clipped from V and 3 bases from J, the junction kept 9 bases outside the gene matches. The CDR3 spans 17 residues. Germline assignment: CDR1 SEHNR and CDR2 FQNEAQ (reference sequence). The CDR3 reads CASSPRLAGGLKETQYF. CDR3 sequence (DNA): TGTGCCAGCAGCCCCCGACTAGCGGGGGGTTTAAAAGAGACCCAGTACTTC.

This CDR3 reads CASSPDRQGRTDTQYF. The CDR3 DNA reads TGTGCCAGCTCACCGGATCGTCAGGGGCGCACAGATACGCAGTATTTT. The chain recombines TRBV18 with TRBJ2-3, with D perhaps TRBD1 (6 bases). The V gene's germline CDR1 is KGHSH and CDR2 LQKENI. V gave up 3 bases and J gave up 1 base, with 14 bases separating them. The CDR3 has 16 residues.

The chain joins TRBV2 to TRBJ1-3, with D possibly matching TRBD1 (6 bases). The V and J ends lost 4 bases and 0 bases respectively, with 16 bases between them. This CDR3 has 17 residues. Germline CDR1 and CDR2: SNHLY and FYNNEI. CDR3 region: CASSGRSLQGSGNTIYF. The CDR3 DNA is TGTGCCAGCAGTGGCCGAAGCTTACAGGGCTCTGGAAACACCATATATTTT.